Below are 26 T cell receptor beta chains sequenced from a single sample in a study of blood T cells in healthy people across ages. With a J-beta primer mix and a sample-barcoded 5' primer, a second PCR ran about 7 to 11 cycles. TCRdb processed the 5' RACE reads anew with MiXCR; each CDR3 protein has one entry. The table has approximately 800,000 distinct CDR3 sequences, 55% to 75% seen once. The source material was blood. The origin of the receptors is a man aged 25 to 45 in good health.

The J gene is TRBJ2-5, the V gene TRBV10-3; D may match TRBD1 or TRBD2 (6 bases each). V lost 3 bases and J lost 2, with 19 bases in between. The CDR3 extends over 17 amino acids. CDR1 and CDR2 (germline): ENHRY, SYGVKD. The CDR3 protein is CAISDSSYRDSQETQYF. The DNA for the CDR3 is TGTGCCATCAGTGACTCTTCCTACAGGGACTCTCAAGAGACCCAGTACTTC.

The chain recombines TRBV5-1 with TRBJ2-1; 11 bases map to TRBD1. V shed 0 bases and J 7 bases; nucleotides not matched to a gene: 6. CDR3 length: 16 amino acids. Germline lookup yields CDR1 SGHRS and CDR2 YFSETQ. CDR3 sequence: CASSLAGQGGINEQFF. Here the CDR3 DNA reads TGCGCCAGCAGCTTGGCGGGACAGGGGGGAATAAATGAGCAGTTCTTC.

This clonotype was seen just once. The rearrangement links TRBV11-2 to TRBJ1-2, with D maybe TRBD1 (6 bases). Germline lookup yields CDR1 SGHAT and CDR2 FQNNGV. V was pared by 5 bases and J by 1 base, with 14 bases between. CDR3 length: 15 amino acids. This CDR3 is CASSPIKGGNYGYTF. Written as DNA, the CDR3 is TGTGCCAGCAGCCCCATTAAAGGGGGTAACTATGGCTACACCTTC.

CDR3 protein: CASSQGDSRYSNQPQHF. In nucleotides, the CDR3 is TGCGCCAGCAGCCAAGGGGACAGCCGCTATAGCAATCAGCCCCAGCATTTT. V and J are TRBV4-3 and TRBJ1-5, with 7 bases fitting TRBD1. V lost 1 base to trimming and J lost 0 bases; unmatched junction nucleotides: 6. This CDR3 has 17 residues. Germline V gives CDR1 LGHNA, CDR2 YSLEER.

V is TRBV7-2 and J is TRBJ1-1; D unresolved. The CDR3 has 9 amino acids. Germline V gene sequence: CDR1 SGHTA, CDR2 FQGNSA. Trimming cost V 8 bases and J 5 bases, with 3 bases left between them. The CDR3 spells CASDTEAFF. CDR3 in DNA: TGTGCCAGCGATACTGAAGCTTTCTTT.

This chain links TRBV20-1 with TRBJ2-5; TRBD1 is a possible D gene (6 bases). The DNA end is a closer match to TRBJ2-7, so the J assignment may be wrong. The germline V gene has CDR1 DFQATT and CDR2 SNEGSKA (reference sequence). This CDR3 region has 14 residues. For the CDR3, the DNA is TGCAGTGCTCTGATCCTGACAGGCCTTCACGAGCAGTACTTC. It is translated as CSALILTGLHEQYF.

The chain links TRBV28 to TRBJ2-1; 8 bases map to TRBD2. This CDR3 is built from 18 residues. Germline V gives CDR1 MDHEN, CDR2 SYDVKM. V was pared by 5 bases and J by 7 bases, with 19 bases of the junction left unmatched. The CDR3 nucleotides are TGTGCCAGCAGTCTACATCTCAATAGCGGGAATCCCCGAAATGAGCAGTTCTTC. Translating it yields CASSLHLNSGNPRNEQFF.

The chain links TRBV27 to TRBJ2-7, with D unresolved. CDR3 size: 14 residues. V dropped 8 bases and J dropped 4 bases, with 18 bases sitting between them. Germline CDR1 is MNHEY and CDR2 is SMNVEV (reference sequence). CDR3 bases: TGTGCCAGCTGTCAACTGGACGGCAAGTACGAGCAGTACTTC. This encodes CASCQLDGKYEQYF.

CDR3 in DNA: TGTGCCAGCAGCTTATACGGCGGGAGGGCCGCAGAGACCCAGTACTTC. Amino acid sequence: CASSLYGGRAAETQYF. The rearrangement joins TRBV7-6 to TRBJ2-7, with 9 nucleotides matching TRBD2. The tail of the sequence fits TRBJ2-5 better, so the J call may be wrong. Germline values: CDR1 SGHVS, CDR2 FNYEAQ. This CDR3 region has 16 residues.

V usage is TRBV12-3 or TRBV12-4 and J usage is TRBJ1-3, with D perhaps matching TRBD1 (5 bases). The V end was cut by 7 bases, the J end by 3 bases, with 7 bases between. The CDR3 sequence is 12 residues long. This chain's CDR3 is CASKGLGNTIYF. DNA for the CDR3: TGTGCCAGCAAGGGACTTGGAAACACCATATATTTT.

V gene TRBV29-1 combines with J gene TRBJ2-5, with D unresolved. The CDR3 extends over 14 amino acids. Looked up from germline, CDR1 is SQVTM and CDR2 is ANQGSEA. The V and J ends lost 1 base and 2 bases respectively, with 11 bases between them. The CDR3 protein is CSVEGELQQETQYF. The DNA of the CDR3 is TGCAGCGTTGAAGGCGAGCTTCAACAAGAGACCCAGTACTTC.

In this sample, this clonotype turned up a few times. The rearrangement uses TRBV6-5 and TRBJ2-7; D call uncertain. The CDR3 consists of 14 residues. Trimming took 7 bases from V and 1 from J, leaving 14 bases between them. Germline values: CDR1 MNHEY, CDR2 SVGAGI. The CDR3 DNA reads TGTGCCAGCACGACCCCCTCCGGGTCCTACGAGCAGTACTTC. It specifies CASTTPSGSYEQYF.

The rearrangement joins TRBV12-3 or TRBV12-4 to TRBJ2-3; D gene uncertain. CDR3 length: 12 amino acids. Trimming removed 6 bases from V and 2 bases from J, with 6 bases in between. The CDR3 DNA is TGTGCCAGCAGAGTGAACACAGATACGCAGTATTTT. This codes for CASRVNTDTQYF.

The chain has TRBV25-1 and TRBJ2-3, with 9 bases aligning to TRBD2. After removal of 5 bases from V and 5 bases from J, the junction contained 8 bases not matched to a gene. This CDR3 spans 15 amino acids. The germline gives CDR1 MGHDK, CDR2 SYGVNS. This chain's CDR3 is CASSFLRGGVDTQYF. As DNA, the CDR3 is TGTGCCAGCAGTTTCCTGCGGGGGGGCGTAGATACGCAGTATTTT.

This clonotype was seen only a few times. This rearrangement joins TRBV7-2 to TRBJ2-5, with D tentatively TRBD1 (6 bases). There are 14 residues in the CDR3. Germline CDR1 is SGHTA and CDR2 is FQGNSA. The germline V and J ends were trimmed by 3 bases and 1 base, with 9 bases remaining between them. In DNA, the CDR3 is TGTGCCAGCAGCTTTCAAGGGGGCCAAGAGACCCAGTACTTC. Translated, it gives CASSFQGGQETQYF. The variable domain in full, completed from reference TRBV7-2 and TRBJ2-5, reads GAGVSQSPSNKVTEKGKDVELRCDPISGHTALYWYRQSLGQGLEFLIYFQGNSAPDKSGLPSDRFSAERTGGSVSTLTIQRTQQEDSAVYLCASSFQGGQETQYFGPGTRLLVL.

The chain carries TRBV20-1 and TRBJ2-1; 8 nucleotides agree with TRBD2. CDR1 is DFQATT and CDR2 is SNEGSKA in the germline V gene (reference sequence). J was trimmed by 9 bases and V by 5 bases; bases with no gene match: 3. The CDR3 sequence is 11 residues long. This chain's CDR3 is CSAYSGTEQFF. CDR3 bases: TGCAGTGCTTATAGCGGGACTGAGCAGTTCTTC.

This clonotype has just a few counts. This chain joins TRBV29-1 and TRBJ1-2; 7 positions match TRBD1. Losses at the gene ends were 6 bases for V and 6 bases for J; bases not matched to a gene: 10. The CDR3 runs 13 residues. Per germline, CDR1 SQVTM and CDR2 ANQGSEA. In DNA form, the CDR3 reads TGCAGCGTGAGAGGACAGGAGGTCAATGGCTACACCTTC. This encodes CSVRGQEVNGYTF.

The V call is TRBV20-1, the J call TRBJ2-5, with a tentative D call TRBD2 (5 bases). Germline V gene lookup returns CDR1 DFQATT and CDR2 SNEGSKA (reference sequence). The CDR3 totals 12 residues. The V end lost 5 bases, the J end lost 5 bases, and 12 bases lay between the germline ends. The CDR3 protein is CSAPLGIETQYF. CDR3 nucleotides: TGCAGTGCTCCACTAGGGATTGAGACCCAGTACTTC.

In this sample, this clonotype turned up once. V and J are TRBV6-6 and TRBJ2-1; 13 nucleotides align to TRBD2. After removal of 7 bases from V and 8 bases from J, the junction contained 5 bases not matched to a gene. The CDR3 sequence is 14 residues long. The germline gives CDR1 MNHNY, CDR2 SVGAGI (reference sequence). The CDR3 here is CASTRTSGSDEQFF. The CDR3 DNA sequence: TGTGCCAGCACGCGGACTAGCGGGAGTGATGAGCAGTTCTTC.

The J gene is TRBJ2-3, the V gene TRBV7-2; D may be TRBD1 (6 bases). V shed 8 bases and J shed 3 bases, with 18 bases lying between them. The germline V gene encodes CDR1 SGHTA and CDR2 FQGNSA. The CDR3 covers 15 residues. CDR3 coding DNA: TGTGCCAGCGCCATAGGACAGACCATTACAGATACGCAGTATTTT. Protein: CASAIGQTITDTQYF.

The chain links TRBV3-1 to TRBJ1-5, with D maybe TRBD1 (6 bases). This CDR3 contains 12 residues. Germline CDR1 and CDR2: LGHDT and YNNKEL (reference sequence). With 5 bases removed from V and 8 bases from J, the gap between germline ends came to 10 bases. CDR3 bases: TGTGCCAGCAGCTCTCAGGGGAAGCCCCAGCATTTT. Translating gives CASSSQGKPQHF.

This sequence joins TRBV7-2 and TRBJ2-7; 9 bases agree with TRBD1. The CDR3 loop spans 15 amino acids. V dropped 5 bases and J dropped 5; count of bases not matched to a gene: 10. Germline CDR1 reads SGHTA; CDR2 reads FQGNSA. The DNA of the CDR3 is TGTGCCAGCAGCGAAACAGGGGGCCTTGGGAACGAGCAGTACTTC. Translation: CASSETGGLGNEQYF.

The sample holds a few counts of this clonotype. This rearrangement joins TRBV28 to TRBJ1-5; no clear D gene. V lost 0 bases, J lost 1 base, and 16 bases lay in between. This CDR3 region has 18 residues. The germline V gene encodes CDR1 MDHEN and CDR2 SYDVKM. Written as DNA, the CDR3 is TGTGCCAGCAGTTTATGGGGGAGAAGGGAGAGGAGCAATCAGCCCCAGCATTTT. The encoded protein is CASSLWGRRERSNQPQHF. Full variable domain (remainder filled in from reference TRBV28 and TRBJ1-5): DVKVTQSSRYLVKRTGEKVFLECVQDMDHENMFWYRQDPGLGLRLIYFSYDVKMKEKGDIPEGYSVSREKKERFSLILESASTNQTSMYLCASSLWGRRERSNQPQHFGDGTRLSIL.

This rearrangement joins TRBV4-3 to TRBJ1-4; TRBD1 is a possible D gene (6 bases). CDR3 length equals 20 residues. CDR1 is LGHNA, CDR2 YSLEER, per germline. With 0 bases removed from V and 3 bases from J, the gap between germline ends came to 23 bases. The CDR3 here is CASSQDHRDATGVSNEKLFF. In DNA, the CDR3 is TGCGCCAGCAGCCAAGATCACAGGGACGCAACGGGAGTCTCTAATGAAAAACTGTTTTTT.

This clonotype was counted ten times or more. This chain connects TRBV6-4 to TRBJ2-1; TRBD2 agrees at 7 bases. Unmatched junction bases numbered 10, after V lost 8 bases and J lost 6 bases. Looked up from germline, CDR1 is MRHNA and CDR2 is SNTAGT. The CDR3 totals 14 residues. The DNA of the CDR3 is TGTGCCAGCCGGTGGGGGGGGGAAAGCAATGAGCAGTTCTTC. It is translated as CASRWGGESNEQFF.

Points on this clonotype: A junction boundary mismatches the germline segment, possibly from a read error. The J gene is TRBJ1-2, the V gene TRBV7-9; TRBD1 might be the D (6 bases). This CDR3 has 12 residues. Per the germline V gene, CDR1 is SEHNR and CDR2 is FQNEAQ (reference sequence). Here the CDR3 reads CSSGGREYGYTF. CDR3 DNA sequence: TGTTCCAGTGGGGGCAGGGAATATGGCTACACCTTC.